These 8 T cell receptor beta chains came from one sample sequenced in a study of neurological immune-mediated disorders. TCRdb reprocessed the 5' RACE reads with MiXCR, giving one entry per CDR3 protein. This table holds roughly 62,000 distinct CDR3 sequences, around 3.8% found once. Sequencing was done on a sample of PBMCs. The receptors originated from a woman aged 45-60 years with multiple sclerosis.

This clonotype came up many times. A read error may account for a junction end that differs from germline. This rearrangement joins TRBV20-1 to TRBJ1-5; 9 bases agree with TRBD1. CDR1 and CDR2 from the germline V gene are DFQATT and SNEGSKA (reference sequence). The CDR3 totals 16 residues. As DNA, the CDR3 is TGCAGTGCTAGAGATTCCACCGGGACAGGGTATCAGCCCCAGAATTTT. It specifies CSARDSTGTGYQPQNF.

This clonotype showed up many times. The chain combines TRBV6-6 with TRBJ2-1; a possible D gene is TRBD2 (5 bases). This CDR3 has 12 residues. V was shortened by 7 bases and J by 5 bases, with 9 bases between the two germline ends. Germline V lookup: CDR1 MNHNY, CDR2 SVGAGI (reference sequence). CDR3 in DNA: TGTGCCAGCACTGCCGGGGACAATGAGCAGTTCTTC. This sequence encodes CASTAGDNEQFF.

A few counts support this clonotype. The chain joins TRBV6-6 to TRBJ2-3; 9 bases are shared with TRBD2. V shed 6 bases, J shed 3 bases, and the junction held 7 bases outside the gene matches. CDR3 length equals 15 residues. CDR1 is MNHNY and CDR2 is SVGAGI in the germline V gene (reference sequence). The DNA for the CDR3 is TGTGCCAGCAGGCGTAGCGGGAGTTCGACAGATACGCAGTATTTT. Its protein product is CASRRSGSSTDTQYF.

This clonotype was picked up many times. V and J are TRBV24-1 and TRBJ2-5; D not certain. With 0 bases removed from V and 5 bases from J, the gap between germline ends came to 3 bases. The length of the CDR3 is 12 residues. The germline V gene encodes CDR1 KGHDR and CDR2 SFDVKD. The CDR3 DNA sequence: TGTGCCACCAGTGATTTGCTTGAGACCCAGTACTTC. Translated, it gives CATSDLLETQYF.

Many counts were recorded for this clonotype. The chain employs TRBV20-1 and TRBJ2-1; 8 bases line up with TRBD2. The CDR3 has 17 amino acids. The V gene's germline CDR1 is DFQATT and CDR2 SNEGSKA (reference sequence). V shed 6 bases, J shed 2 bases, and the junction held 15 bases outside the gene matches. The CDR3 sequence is CSAPRGGREGPYNEQFF. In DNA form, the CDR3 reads TGCAGTGCCCCTAGGGGGGGTCGGGAGGGCCCCTACAATGAGCAGTTCTTC.

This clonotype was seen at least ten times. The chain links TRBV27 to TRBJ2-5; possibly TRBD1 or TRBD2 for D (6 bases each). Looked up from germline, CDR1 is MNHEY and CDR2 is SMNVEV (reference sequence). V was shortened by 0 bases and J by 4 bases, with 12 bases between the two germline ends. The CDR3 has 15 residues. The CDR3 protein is CASSLSGGLGETQYF. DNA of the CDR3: TGTGCCAGCAGTTTATCAGGGGGGCTCGGAGAGACCCAGTACTTC.

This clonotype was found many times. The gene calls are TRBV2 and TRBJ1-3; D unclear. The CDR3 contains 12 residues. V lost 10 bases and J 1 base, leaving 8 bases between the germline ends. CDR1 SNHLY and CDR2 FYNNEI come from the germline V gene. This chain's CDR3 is CAKKGSGNTIYF. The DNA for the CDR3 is TGTGCCAAAAAGGGATCTGGAAACACCATATATTTT.

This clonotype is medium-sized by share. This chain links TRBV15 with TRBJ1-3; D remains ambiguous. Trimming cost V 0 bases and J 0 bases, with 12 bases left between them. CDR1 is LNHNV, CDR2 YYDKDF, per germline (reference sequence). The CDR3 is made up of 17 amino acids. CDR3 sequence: CATSRESGVYSGNTIYF. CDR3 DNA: TGTGCCACCAGCAGAGAGTCGGGAGTCTACTCTGGAAACACCATATATTTT.